These T cell receptor beta chains were read from a single sample in a study of OX40 agonist ivuxolimab in advanced cancers. The data were produced by immunoSEQ multiplex PCR, yet TCRdb's version contains in-frame clones alone and is incomplete. The sample lists more than 40,000 clones, approximately 80% occurring once. The sample was CD4+ or CD8+ T cells sorted from blood, taken in a trial of the OX40 agonist ivuxolimab. All receptors come from an adult with an advanced solid tumor such as melanoma, head and neck, liver or kidney cancer. CDR3s include the opening cysteine and the closing phenylalanine or tryptophan. D genes are given only for firm matches. Clone size, where shown, is once, few, many, or a class for clones that have expanded.

size,J,V,D,CDR3,DNA
-,TRBJ1-2,TRBV2,-,CASSVTTNYGYTF,TGTGCCAGCAGCGTGACAACCAACTATGGCTACACCTTC
-,TRBJ2-3,TRBV27,TRBD2,CASSLLAGVSADTQYF,TGTGCCAGCAGTTTGCTAGCGGGAGTTTCGGCAGATACGCAGTATTTT
-,TRBJ1-1,TRBV7-9,-,CAAQWENTEAFF,TGTGCCGCCCAATGGGAGAACACTGAAGCTTTCTTT
once,TRBJ2-1,TRBV7-3,-,CASSSQLATEQFF,TGTGCCAGCAGCTCTCAACTAGCAACAGAGCAGTTCTTC
-,TRBJ1-3,TRBV25-1,-,CASIPLGSGNTIYF,TGTGCCAGCATCCCGTTAGGCTCTGGAAACACCATATATTTT
-,TRBJ2-1,TRBV9,-,CASSPLASSGEQFF,TGTGCCAGCAGCCCCCTCGCGTCAAGCGGTGAGCAGTTCTTC
-,TRBJ2-7,TRBV7-7,TRBD1,CASSRDRVSEQYF,TGTGCTAGCAGCCGAGACAGGGTCAGCGAGCAGTACTTC
few,TRBJ1-6,TRBV27,-,CASSLKTNLYNSPLHF,TGTGCCAGCAGTTTAAAGACTAATCTTTATAATTCACCCCTCCACTTT
-,TRBJ1-5,TRBV7-8,-,CASSSKGAAISFSNQPQHF,TGTGCCAGCAGCTCTAAAGGGGCCGCAATCTCCTTTAGCAATCAGCCCCAGCATTTT
-,TRBJ2-3,TRBV5-1,-,CASSPPGTDTQYF,TGCGCCAGCAGCCCGCCCGGGACAGATACGCAGTATTTT
-,TRBJ1-5,TRBV2,TRBD1,CASSGTGGHQPQHF,TGTGCCAGCAGTGGGACAGGGGGGCATCAGCCCCAGCATTTT
-,TRBJ2-7,TRBV6-8,-,CASKGGGRRTRVREQYF,TGTGCCAGCAAAGGGGGGGGGCGCAGGACTAGAGTCCGCGAGCAGTACTTC
-,TRBJ1-5,TRBV19,-,CASSPGGGSNQPQHF,TGTGCCAGTAGTCCGGGTGGGGGGAGCAATCAGCCCCAGCATTTT
-,TRBJ2-1,TRBV27,TRBD2,CASSLYVAGGSYNEQFF,TGTGCCAGCAGTTTATATGTCGCGGGAGGCTCCTACAATGAGCAGTTCTTC
-,TRBJ2-1,TRBV9,TRBD2,CASSPRVLTSGLNEQFF,TGTGCCAGCAGCCCGAGAGTTTTGACTAGCGGGCTAAATGAGCAGTTCTTC
-,TRBJ2-3,TRBV10-1,-,CASSDSPAQGDTQYF,TGCGCCAGCAGTGACAGTCCGGCACAAGGGGATACGCAGTATTTT
medium-sized,TRBJ1-4,TRBV29-1,-,CSVSGGGSEKLFF,TGCAGTGTATCTGGGGGCGGTAGTGAAAAACTGTTTTTT
-,TRBJ2-7,TRBV10-2,TRBD2,CASGPGGEQYF,TGCGCCAGCGGTCCGGGAGGCGAGCAGTACTTC
once,TRBJ1-5,TRBV19,-,CASTRIGLQPQHF,TGTGCCAGTACGAGAATAGGGTTGCAGCCCCAGCATTTT
-,TRBJ2-4,TRBV7-8,-,CASSPLRVVSVIQYF,TGTGCCAGCAGCCCACTTAGGGTGGTCAGTGTCATTCAGTACTTC
-,TRBJ1-2,TRBV6-5,-,CASRAGPPGSGYTF,TGTGCCAGCAGGGCGGGACCTCCAGGCTCTGGCTACACCTTC
-,TRBJ2-5,TRBV19,TRBD2,CASSIGSSGRVQETQYF,TGTGCCAGTAGTATTGGGTCTAGCGGGAGGGTCCAAGAGACCCAGTACTTC
-,TRBJ2-1,TRBV9,-,CASSVDGGSYNEQFF,TGTGCCAGCAGCGTAGATGGTGGCTCCTACAATGAGCAGTTCTTC
-,TRBJ2-1,TRBV27,-,CASNPPGPHNEQFF,TGTGCCAGCAATCCACCGGGACCCCACAATGAGCAGTTCTTC
once,TRBJ1-5,TRBV28,TRBD1,CASSSLPRDRGNQPQHF,TGTGCCAGCAGTTCCCTCCCCCGGGACAGAGGCAATCAGCCCCAGCATTTT
-,TRBJ1-2,TRBV28,-,CASSSDTAGTGYTF,TGTGCCAGCAGTTCTGACACTGCCGGGACTGGCTACACCTTC
-,TRBJ1-2,TRBV7-9,-,CASSLEAVISGYTF,TGTGCCAGCAGCTTAGAAGCCGTAATCTCTGGCTACACCTTC
few,TRBJ2-2,TRBV10-1,TRBD2,CASSESLAATGELFF,TGCGCCAGCAGTGAGTCCCTAGCGGCCACCGGGGAGCTGTTTTTT
-,TRBJ1-1,TRBV15,-,CATSRVLGGTEAFF,TGTGCCACCAGCAGAGTTTTGGGGGGAACTGAAGCTTTCTTT
-,TRBJ1-3,TRBV11-3,TRBD1,CASSVTGEAENTIYF,TGTGCCAGCAGCGTGACAGGGGAGGCCGAAAACACCATATATTTT
-,TRBJ2-3,TRBV20-1,-,CSAKWASTQYF,TGCAGTGCTAAATGGGCAAGTACGCAGTATTTT
-,TRBJ2-7,TRBV6-5,TRBD2,CASRGASGRDEQYF,TGTGCCAGCAGGGGGGCTAGCGGGAGGGACGAGCAGTACTTC
-,TRBJ2-5,TRBV28,TRBD1,CASSSGTGGKETQYF,TGTGCCAGCAGTTCCGGGACAGGGGGAAAAGAGACCCAGTACTTC
-,TRBJ1-1,TRBV5-1,-,CASKWDLNTEAFF,TGCGCCAGCAAGTGGGATCTGAACACTGAAGCTTTCTTT
few,TRBJ2-2,TRBV2,-,CASSQRVPGELFF,TGTGCCAGCAGTCAGAGGGTGCCCGGGGAGCTGTTTTTT
-,TRBJ2-3,TRBV5-5,-,CASSLDGARDTQYF,TGTGCCAGCAGCTTGGATGGGGCCCGCGATACGCAGTATTTT
few,TRBJ1-1,TRBV28,-,CASSLGGGKNTEAFF,TGTGCCAGCAGTTTAGGAGGGGGGAAGAACACTGAAGCTTTCTTT